The 25 T cell receptor beta chains presented below share a single source sample, sequenced in a study of blood T cell repertoires in COVID-19. Assay used: immunoSEQ multiplex PCR; TCRdb lists only in-frame clones, some missing. Here the sample spans about 60,000 clones, around 75% being singletons. The sample consisted of peripheral blood. Receptors were obtained from a human donor in a cohort sampled during active COVID-19.

The chain links TRBV2 to TRBJ2-3, with D hard to call. Germline V gene sequence: CDR1 SNHLY, CDR2 FYNNEI. The CDR3 contains 15 residues. The ends were cut back, 3 bases at V and 0 bases at J, with 10 bases in the middle. CDR3 DNA: TGTGCCAGCAGTGAGCGGATCGCTAGCACAGATACGCAGTATTTT. It specifies CASSERIASTDTQYF.

V gene TRBV30 combines with J gene TRBJ2-7, with D unclear. V lost 5 bases and J 0 bases, leaving 5 bases between the germline ends. The CDR3 sequence is 11 residues long. The germline CDR1 and CDR2 sequences are GTSNPN and SVGIG (reference sequence). For the CDR3, the DNA is TGTGCCTGGGCCGTCTCCTACGAGCAGTACTTC. Amino acids: CAWAVSYEQYF.

Many counts were recorded for this clone. The V and J genes are TRBV5-6 and TRBJ1-6; D gene uncertain. Germline V lookup: CDR1 SGHDT, CDR2 YYEEEE. The V gene lost 2 bases and the J gene lost 9 bases, with 15 bases spanning the gap. This CDR3 is 15 amino acids long. Written as DNA, the CDR3 is TGTGCCAGCAGCTTCTCGGCGGCGGCCGCTTCACCCCTCCACTTT. As protein: CASSFSAAAASPLHF.

This chain connects TRBV12-5 to TRBJ2-5, with D maybe TRBD2 (5 bases). This CDR3 region has 12 residues. V lost 2 bases and J 5 bases, leaving 6 bases between the germline ends. Germline-derived CDR1 and CDR2 are LGHNT and FRNRAP. CDR3 amino acids: CASGLSGETQYF. The CDR3 nucleotides are TGTGCTAGTGGTTTGTCGGGGGAGACCCAGTACTTC.

J is TRBJ2-1 and V is TRBV5-4; the match to TRBD2 covers 11 bases. Germline assignment: CDR1 SGHNT and CDR2 YYREEE (reference sequence). The CDR3 covers 15 residues. V was clipped by 4 bases and J by 9 bases; unmatched bases: 9. The CDR3 bases are TGTGCCAGCAGCCCGGGGGGGACTAGCGGCCCTGAGCAGTTCTTC. Protein sequence: CASSPGGTSGPEQFF.

The rearrangement joins TRBV7-3 to TRBJ2-7; 8 bases match TRBD2. The J segment lost 5 bases and the V segment lost 5 bases, leaving 8 bases of the junction unmatched. Germline CDR1 reads SGHTA; CDR2 reads FQGTGA. This CDR3 spans 14 amino acids. CDR3 in DNA: TGTGCCAGCAGCCGGAGCGGGAGTTCCCACGAGCAGTACTTC. It codes for CASSRSGSSHEQYF.

This clone occurred a few times. CDR3 nucleotides: TGTGCCAGCAGCAATTTCGGACAGGTCGAGGCAAAACTGTTTTTT. Amino acid sequence: CASSNFGQVEAKLFF. V gene TRBV28 combines with J gene TRBJ1-4; 7 bases agree with TRBD1. J gave up 10 bases and V 6 bases, and 14 bases lay outside the gene matches. The CDR3 runs 15 residues. Germline V gene lookup returns CDR1 MDHEN and CDR2 SYDVKM.

V and J are TRBV29-1 and TRBJ1-2; maybe TRBD1 (5 bases). Germline V lookup: CDR1 SQVTM, CDR2 ANQGSEA. V was cut by 4 bases and J by 4 bases, with 13 bases left in between. The CDR3 loop spans 13 amino acids. The CDR3, as DNA: TGCAGCGTTGTGGGGGGGGATTCCTATGGCTACACCTTC. Residues: CSVVGGDSYGYTF.

The rearrangement joins TRBV4-2 to TRBJ2-7; D is possibly TRBD2 (6 bases). The V gene's germline CDR1 is LGHNA and CDR2 YNFKEQ. The CDR3 covers 12 residues. V dropped 1 base and J dropped 7 bases, with 8 bases sitting between them. CDR3 sequence (DNA): TGTGCCAGCAGCCAAGTCGGAGGGGAGCAGTACTTC. Its protein is CASSQVGGEQYF.

The rearrangement uses TRBV7-3 and TRBJ2-3, with no clear D. With 4 bases removed from V and 0 bases from J, the gap between germline ends came to 14 bases. CDR3 length: 16 residues. Germline-derived CDR1 and CDR2 are SGHTA and FQGTGA. The CDR3 DNA is TGTGCCAGCAGCTCCTTAGCCTCAATCAGCACAGATACGCAGTATTTT. Amino acid sequence: CASSSLASISTDTQYF.

V gene TRBV4-2 combines with J gene TRBJ2-7; TRBD2 agrees at 10 bases. The CDR3 totals 15 residues. Losses at the gene ends were 3 bases for V and 4 bases for J; bases not matched to a gene: 6. CDR1 is LGHNA and CDR2 is YNFKEQ in the germline V gene. The DNA for the CDR3 is TGTGCCAGCAGCCAGAGGCTAGCGGGAGTTTACGAGCAGTACTTC. Residues: CASSQRLAGVYEQYF.

The CDR3, as DNA: TGTGCCACAGGGACACCAATGGCCCAGTACTTC. Protein sequence: CATGTPMAQYF. The chain employs TRBV27 and TRBJ2-5, with D possibly TRBD1 on 6 matching bases. V was clipped by 10 bases and J by 9 bases, with 15 bases between them. The CDR3 contains 11 residues. Germline V lookup: CDR1 MNHEY, CDR2 SMNVEV (reference sequence).

The chain is built from TRBV5-1 and TRBJ2-1; 12 positions agree with TRBD2. The V gene's germline CDR1 is SGHRS and CDR2 YFSETQ. The CDR3 has 12 residues. Germline trimming cut 4 bases from V and 15 bases from J; bases unmatched to any gene: 5. The CDR3 loop is CASSISSGRVFF. CDR3 in DNA: TGCGCCAGCAGCATTTCTAGCGGGAGGGTGTTCTTC.

V usage is TRBV20-1 and J usage is TRBJ2-1, with 8 bases aligning to TRBD2. Per the germline V gene, CDR1 is DFQATT and CDR2 is SNEGSKA (reference sequence). V gave up 3 bases and J gave up 6 bases; unmatched junction bases: 7. The CDR3 runs to 14 residues. The CDR3 region has the DNA TGCAGTGCTAGTCGGGGTAGCGGGGCCAATGAGCAGTTCTTC. Residues: CSASRGSGANEQFF.

This clone has a single count. The rearrangement uses TRBV18 and TRBJ2-7; TRBD2 aligns across 7 bases. Germline CDR1 is KGHSH and CDR2 is LQKENI. Trimming took 2 bases from V and 6 from J; bases not matched to a gene: 10. The CDR3 length is 15 residues. For the CDR3, the DNA is TGTGCCAGCTCACCAGTGTCGGCGGGGGTGGGCGAGCAGTACTTC. Amino acids: CASSPVSAGVGEQYF.

The chain is built from TRBV5-1 and TRBJ1-2; D gene unclear. V lost 0 bases and J lost 2, with 8 bases in between. This CDR3 has 14 residues. Germline CDR1 and CDR2: SGHRS and YFSETQ. The CDR3 protein is CASSLDLINYGYTF. CDR3 bases: TGCGCCAGCAGCTTGGACTTAATAAACTATGGCTACACCTTC.

CDR3 loop: CASSLQGMNTEAFF. DNA for the CDR3: TGCGCCAGCAGCCTCCAGGGAATGAACACTGAAGCTTTCTTT. The J gene is TRBJ1-1, the V gene TRBV4-3; D is perhaps TRBD1 (5 bases). This CDR3 region has 14 residues. V lost 4 bases and J lost 0, with 9 bases in between. Per germline, CDR1 LGHNA and CDR2 YSLEER.

V usage is TRBV7-9 and J usage is TRBJ1-4; D is undetermined. The V end was cut by 5 bases, the J end by 3 bases, with 10 bases between. Germline V CDR1 and CDR2: SEHNR, FQNEAQ (reference sequence). This CDR3 spans 14 amino acids. The CDR3 protein is CASSPELANEKLFF. The CDR3 DNA reads TGTGCCAGCAGCCCGGAGTTAGCTAATGAAAAACTGTTTTTT.

This clone was recorded a few times. The CDR3 is CASSFGQEFTDTQYF. CDR3 coding DNA: TGTGCCAGCAGCTTTGGACAGGAGTTCACAGATACGCAGTATTTT. J is TRBJ2-3 and V is TRBV11-3; 7 bases line up with TRBD1. Germline V gene sequence: CDR1 SGHNT, CDR2 YENEEA. The CDR3 has 15 amino acids. V was clipped by 3 bases and J by 2 bases; unmatched bases: 5.

The V call is TRBV5-6, the J call TRBJ2-3, with D unresolved. The CDR3 runs to 16 residues. The ends were cut back, 4 bases at V and 1 base at J, with 16 bases in the middle. Germline lookup yields CDR1 SGHDT and CDR2 YYEEEE. The CDR3 sequence is CASSSPQRWGTDTQYF. In DNA form, the CDR3 reads TGTGCCAGCAGCAGCCCCCAGCGTTGGGGCACAGATACGCAGTATTTT.

V usage is TRBV10-3 and J usage is TRBJ2-6; D perhaps matches TRBD2 (6 bases). Germline loops: CDR1 ENHRY, CDR2 SYGVKD. The V gene lost 2 bases and the J gene lost 0 bases, with 11 bases spanning the gap. The CDR3 covers 17 residues. CDR3 bases: TGTGCCATCAGTGAGGGGGGGAGAAGCTCTGGGGCCAACGTCCTGACTTTC. It is translated as CAISEGGRSSGANVLTF.

This clone was picked up a small number of times. The genes are TRBV6-2 or TRBV6-3 and TRBJ2-7; 8 positions match TRBD2. Trimming at V came to 0 bases and at J to 3 bases, leaving 10 bases not matched to a gene. The CDR3 length is 17 residues. Germline-derived CDR1 and CDR2 are MNHEY and SVGEGT. The CDR3 sequence is CASSYSLKRAGVYEQYF. DNA for the CDR3: TGTGCCAGCAGTTACTCCCTCAAAAGAGCGGGGGTCTACGAGCAGTACTTC.

J is TRBJ1-1 and V is TRBV27; D perhaps matches TRBD1 (6 bases). The germline V and J ends were trimmed by 2 bases and 7 bases, with 14 bases remaining between them. Looked up from germline, CDR1 is MNHEY and CDR2 is SMNVEV (reference sequence). CDR3 length equals 14 residues. The CDR3 here is CASSLGQRLGEAFF. As DNA, the CDR3 is TGTGCCAGCAGTTTAGGACAGAGGTTGGGTGAAGCTTTCTTT.

V usage is TRBV5-4 and J usage is TRBJ1-1; perhaps TRBD1 as D (6 bases). Per the germline V gene, CDR1 is SGHNT and CDR2 is YYREEE (reference sequence). CDR3 length: 14 residues. Trimming removed 5 bases from V and 7 bases from J, with 18 bases in between. Here the CDR3 DNA reads TGTGCCAGCAGTCCAGTACAGGGCTATCGTGAAGCTTTCTTT. Its protein is CASSPVQGYREAFF.

This clone was seen just once. The chain recombines TRBV19 with TRBJ2-1; 9 nucleotides match TRBD1. Trimming at V came to 7 bases and at J to 9 bases, leaving 13 bases not matched to a gene. Germline V CDR1 and CDR2: LNHDA, SQIVND (reference sequence). This CDR3 has 15 amino acids. CDR3 coding DNA: TGTGCCAGTACTTACCGGGACAGGGTTGGAAGTGAGCAGTTCTTC. As protein: CASTYRDRVGSEQFF.